The clone carrying this T cell receptor beta chain was seen more than once but under ten times. No antigen is known for it. Memory CD4+ cells were the fraction left after CD45RA+ naive selection. Sequencing was performed with immunoSEQ multiplex PCR; in TCRdb, only in-frame clones are kept and a portion is missing. The repertoire has hundreds of thousands of clones, about two thirds of them found once; the top ten carry approximately 2%. The data were taken from a study of shared clonotypes between healthy human individuals. About the study: CD4 naive and memory got three plates each, CD8 naive two, CD8 memory one.

General observations from the study: Represented diversity, genetic and exposure-history alike, was limited by few donors.

The sample taken for sequencing was memory CD4+ T cells sorted from blood. As to subset: CD45RA-negative fraction. This TCR derives from a woman between 25 and 40 years old in good health.

CDR3 sequence reads: CASSLPGQRREQYF. The CDR3 coding sequence is TGTGCCAGCAGTCTCCCGGGACAGAGAAGGGAGCAGTACTTC. The chain has TRBV27 and TRBJ2-7; 7 nucleotides match TRBD1. Germline CDR1 reads MNHEY; CDR2 reads SMNVEV (reference sequence). J lost 7 bases, V lost 5 bases, and 11 bases had no gene match. The CDR3 loop spans 14 amino acids.